The 17 T cell receptor beta chains given below trace back to one sample, sequenced in a study of identical twins. Each CDR3 protein is one row after TCRdb ran MiXCR on the 5' RACE reads. The table shows about 550,000 distinct CDR3 sequences, with about a fifth occurring only once. The same specimen was also included in a second study, on yellow fever vaccine responses in identical twins.

The source material was CD4+ T cells sorted from blood. All receptors derive from a woman aged 18-29 years in good health.

V and J are TRBV7-2 and TRBJ2-3, with 9 bases matching TRBD2. V trimming: 1 base; J trimming: 10 bases; junction bases outside the gene matches: 9. Germline loops: CDR1 SGHTA, CDR2 FQGNSA. The CDR3 is 15 amino acids. CDR3 DNA sequence: TGTGCCAGCAGCTTAGAAGGACTAGCGAGACGTTCGCAGTATTTT. This codes for CASSLEGLARRSQYF.

This clonotype occurred a few times. This CDR3 is CASSLGETEAFF. CDR3 nucleotide sequence: TGTGCCAGCAGTTTGGGGGAGACTGAAGCTTTCTTT. The chain has TRBV12-3 or TRBV12-4 and TRBJ1-1; TRBD1 might be the D (5 bases). Trimming pared 3 bases from V and 5 bases from J, leaving 7 bases between. The CDR3 spans 12 residues.

This clonotype was seen more than once but under ten times. The V gene is TRBV20-1, the J gene TRBJ1-3; TRBD1 agrees at 8 bases. The CDR3 contains 14 residues. J was trimmed by 3 bases and V by 6 bases; bases with no gene match: 7. The V gene's germline CDR1 is DFQATT and CDR2 SNEGSKA (reference sequence). The CDR3 spells CSAPDRAVGNTIYF. The CDR3 DNA sequence: TGCAGTGCCCCGGACAGGGCGGTTGGAAACACCATATATTTT.

The chain employs TRBV5-6 and TRBJ2-3; TRBD1 aligns across 10 bases. With 4 bases clipped from V and 6 bases from J, the junction kept 5 bases outside the gene matches. Germline-derived CDR1 and CDR2 are SGHDT and YYEEEE. The CDR3 consists of 14 residues. The CDR3 sequence is CASSRDRGLDTQYF. The CDR3 DNA follows: TGTGCCAGCAGCCGGGACAGGGGCCTGGATACGCAGTATTTT.

This chain connects TRBV28 to TRBJ2-1, with TRBD1 matching 7 bases. The CDR3 is made up of 15 amino acids. CDR1 is MDHEN and CDR2 is SYDVKM in the germline V gene. The V segment lost 8 bases and the J segment 0 bases; nucleotides outside the gene matches: 7. The CDR3 DNA follows: TGTGCCAGCCAACGGACAGGCGGCTCCTACAATGAGCAGTTCTTC. Translation: CASQRTGGSYNEQFF.

The chain links TRBV27 to TRBJ2-1, with 9 bases fitting TRBD1. The germline CDR1 and CDR2 sequences are MNHEY and SMNVEV (reference sequence). The CDR3 sequence is 18 residues long. Germline trimming cut 5 bases from V and 1 base from J; bases unmatched to any gene: 12. Here the CDR3 reads CASSGQGRDRESYNEQFF. The DNA of the CDR3 is TGTGCCAGCAGTGGGCAGGGAAGGGACAGGGAGTCCTACAATGAGCAGTTCTTC.

This clonotype was seen repeatedly, ten times or more. The J gene is TRBJ1-5, the V gene TRBV12-3 or TRBV12-4; no reliable D call. This CDR3 is built from 12 residues. V shed 6 bases and J shed 4 bases, with 7 bases lying between them. For the CDR3, the DNA is TGTGCCAGCAGCCAACCGAATCAGCCCCAGCATTTT. As protein: CASSQPNQPQHF.

This chain connects TRBV9 to TRBJ2-6; maybe TRBD1 (5 bases). The V end was cut by 0 bases, the J end by 9 bases, with 7 bases between. CDR3 length: 13 residues. Germline lookup yields CDR1 SGDLS and CDR2 YYNGEE. CDR3 in DNA: TGTGCCAGCAGCGTAGAAGACAGCAACGTCCTGACTTTC. As protein: CASSVEDSNVLTF.

To note about this clonotype: Being one base from a much bigger clone, this may be a read error. This chain connects TRBV29-1 to TRBJ2-1; 11 bases map to TRBD2. The CDR3 covers 14 residues. Germline V lookup: CDR1 SQVTM, CDR2 ANQGSEA. Germline trimming cut 5 bases from V and 7 bases from J; bases unmatched to any gene: 7. CDR3 DNA sequence: TGCAGCGTTTTATCGGGACTAGCGGTTAATGAGCAGTTCTTC. Protein product: CSVLSGLAVNEQFF.

The chain links TRBV12-3 or TRBV12-4 to TRBJ2-5; possibly TRBD2 for D (6 bases). The CDR3 covers 13 residues. Trimming stripped 2 bases from V and 5 bases from J, with 9 bases between. CDR3 DNA: TGTGCCAGCAGTTTAAGGAGGGTCGAGACCCAGTACTTC. Translating gives CASSLRRVETQYF.

The sample holds a few counts of this clonotype. The chain uses TRBV20-1 and TRBJ2-2; 8 positions agree with TRBD1. The CDR3 totals 16 residues. V lost 4 bases and J lost 1; bases outside the gene matches: 8. Germline V gene data show CDR1 as DFQATT and CDR2 as SNEGSKA (reference sequence). CDR3: CSATAKGTGNTGELFF. CDR3 coding DNA: TGCAGTGCTACTGCGAAAGGGACAGGGAACACCGGGGAGCTGTTTTTT.

The chain is built from TRBV5-6 and TRBJ1-4; D is uncertain. The germline V and J ends were trimmed by 4 bases and 8 bases, with 18 bases remaining between them. The length of the CDR3 is 15 residues. From germline, CDR1 is SGHDT and CDR2 YYEEEE. In nucleotides, the CDR3 is TGTGCCAGCAGCCTACGACGGGATCTTCGAGAAAAACTGTTTTTT. This translates into CASSLRRDLREKLFF. The variable domain in full, with the rest retrieved from reference TRBV5-6 and TRBJ1-4, is DAGVTQSPTHLIKTRGQQVTLRCSPKSGHDTVSWYQQALGQGPQFIFQYYEEEERQRGNFPDRFSGHQFPNYSSELNVNALLLGDSALYLCASSLRRDLREKLFFGSGTQLSVL.

This chain links TRBV10-3 with TRBJ2-1; D is uncertain. The germline V gene encodes CDR1 ENHRY and CDR2 SYGVKD. The CDR3 covers 16 residues. Trimming cost V 3 bases and J 0 bases, with 12 bases left between them. CDR3 residues: CAISDLAISSYNEQFF. CDR3 DNA sequence: TGTGCCATCAGTGACCTCGCGATCAGCTCCTACAATGAGCAGTTCTTC.

The chain carries TRBV20-1 and TRBJ2-1; 11 nucleotides align to TRBD2. Germline lookup yields CDR1 DFQATT and CDR2 SNEGSKA (reference sequence). V was pared by 6 bases and J by 4 bases, with 5 bases of the junction left unmatched. The CDR3 contains 14 residues. CDR3 sequence: CSAPTSGVYNEQFF. The CDR3 region has the DNA TGCAGTGCACCGACTAGCGGGGTATACAATGAGCAGTTCTTC.

Here the CDR3 DNA reads TGTGCCAGCAGGTCTAGGGGGGGGAGCACAGATACGCAGTATTTT. This encodes CASRSRGGSTDTQYF. The chain recombines TRBV7-2 with TRBJ2-3; tentative D call: TRBD2 (7 bases). The CDR3 runs 15 residues. V was trimmed by 6 bases and J by 0 bases, leaving 13 bases between them. Germline lookup yields CDR1 SGHTA and CDR2 FQGNSA.

The chain recombines TRBV12-3 or TRBV12-4 with TRBJ2-3; D possibly corresponds to TRBD2 (5 bases). V lost 5 bases, J lost 7 bases, and 7 bases lay in between. The CDR3 loop spans 11 amino acids. CDR3 nucleotides: TGTGCCAGCAGTCCCGGGAATACGCAGTATTTT. Its translation: CASSPGNTQYF.

This clonotype was picked up many times. J is TRBJ1-3 and V is TRBV5-1, with TRBD1 as a possible D gene (6 bases). This CDR3 contains 14 residues. V was pared by 4 bases and J by 1 base, with 9 bases between. Germline lookup yields CDR1 SGHRS and CDR2 YFSETQ. CDR3 sequence reads: CASSTGQSGNTIYF. In DNA, the CDR3 is TGCGCCAGCAGCACCGGACAGTCTGGAAACACCATATATTTT.